This is a list of T cell receptor beta chains from one sample in a study of T cells after yellow fever vaccination. TCRdb analysed the 5' RACE reads with MiXCR anew, one entry per CDR3 protein. This table has approximately 250,000 distinct CDR3 sequences, roughly 3.7% appearing once. The sequenced sample was PBMCs, obtained 15 days after the yellow fever booster vaccination. These receptors originate from a man between 18 and 35 years old who received the YFV17D yellow fever vaccine. CDR3s include the opening cysteine and the closing phenylalanine or tryptophan. A D gene is named only where the DNA matches it firmly. A clone size is listed for some rows: how often the clone was seen (once, few, many), or a class if it is expanded.

J gene,D gene,V gene,clone size,CDR3 DNA,CDR3 protein
TRBJ2-5,NA,TRBV7-2,many,TGTGCCAGCAGCTTTATTTGGGGGAATGACGGGACCCAGTACTTC,CASSFIWGNDGTQYF
TRBJ2-3,NA,TRBV5-1,many,TGCGCCAGCAGCAGCAGGGGTTACACAGATACGCAGTATTTT,CASSSRGYTDTQYF
TRBJ2-3,NA,TRBV20-1,many,TGCAGTGGCAGACGGGAGCCGGGCACAGATACGCAGTATTTT,CSGRREPGTDTQYF
TRBJ1-1,NA,TRBV19,many,TGTGCCAGTAGAGCAGGGATCACTGAAGCTTTCTTT,CASRAGITEAFF
TRBJ1-5,TRBD1,TRBV4-1,few,TGCGCCAGCAGCCGAAAGGACAGGGACGATCAGCCCCAGCATTTT,CASSRKDRDDQPQHF
TRBJ2-4,NA,TRBV5-6,many,TGTGCCAGCAGCTCGTCGATACTAGCCAAAAACATTCAGTACTTC,CASSSSILAKNIQYF
TRBJ2-5,NA,TRBV20-1,many,TGCAGTGCTAGGACCCAGGGGACCCCGTACTTC,CSARTQGTPYF
TRBJ2-1,TRBD2,TRBV28,many,TGTGCCAGTTCTAGCGGGGCCTACAATGAGCAGTTCTTC,CASSSGAYNEQFF
TRBJ2-5,NA,TRBV12-3/TRBV12-4,many,TGTGCCAGCACGAGGGGAGAGGGAGACTCCCAGTACTTC,CASTRGEGDSQYF
TRBJ2-7,NA,TRBV20-1,many,TGCAGTGCTCAGGGCTCCTACGAGCAGTACTTC,CSAQGSYEQYF
TRBJ2-3,TRBD1,TRBV12-3/TRBV12-4,many,TGTGCCAGCAGCCCGAGGACAGGGGTTACAGATACGCAGTATTTT,CASSPRTGVTDTQYF
TRBJ1-2,TRBD1,TRBV12-3/TRBV12-4,many,TGTGCCAGCAGTTTGCCGGACAGGCGGCACCATGGCTACACCTTC,CASSLPDRRHHGYTF
TRBJ2-3,NA,TRBV15,many,TGTGCCACCAGCAGTTATGGAGGGTGGGCTACGCAGTATTTT,CATSSYGGWATQYF
TRBJ2-2,TRBD2,TRBV7-6,NA,TGTGCCAGCAGCGGGAAACTAGCGGAAATTACTTCGGGCACCGGGGAGCTGTTTTTT,CASSGKLAEITSGTGELFF
TRBJ1-2,TRBD1,TRBV10-3,many,TGTGCCATCAGTGGTGAGGGGGCCTATGGCTACACCTTC,CAISGEGAYGYTF
TRBJ2-6,TRBD1,TRBV6-5,many,TGTGCCAGCAGTTACGTGGGACAGGGGGCTGGGGCCAACGTCCTGACTTTC,CASSYVGQGAGANVLTF
TRBJ1-1,NA,TRBV29-1,few,TGCAGCGCACCGACAGGCGATGGCACTGAAGCTTTCTTT,CSAPTGDGTEAFF
TRBJ2-7,TRBD2,TRBV7-2,many,TGTGCCAGCAGCCAACTTGGGACTAGCGGGGGGACTTCCTACGAGCAGTACTTC,CASSQLGTSGGTSYEQYF
TRBJ1-1,NA,TRBV24-1,many,TGTGCCACCAGTGATTTCACAGGCACTGAAGCTTTCTTT,CATSDFTGTEAFF
TRBJ2-1,NA,TRBV6-6,many,TGTGCCAGCAGTTCCCCGCGGGGGCAGGGTTTCAACAATGAGCAGTTCTTC,CASSSPRGQGFNNEQFF
TRBJ2-1,NA,TRBV11-3,many,TGTGCCAGCAGAGGCACAGGTACTCAGCAGTTCTTC,CASRGTGTQQFF
TRBJ1-5,NA,TRBV5-1,many,TGCGCCAGCAGCTTGGGATTTAATCAGCCCCAGCATTTT,CASSLGFNQPQHF
TRBJ2-3,NA,TRBV7-8,many,TGTGCCAGCTGGGGCAGGGGATACACAGATACGCAGTATTTT,CASWGRGYTDTQYF
TRBJ1-1,NA,TRBV11-2,few,TGTGCCAGCAGCTTATGGGGATCACCCCTAGAAGCTTTCTTT,CASSLWGSPLEAFF
TRBJ2-1,TRBD1,TRBV7-2,many,TGTGCCAGCAGCCCATGGGACAGGAACAATGAGCAGTTCTTC,CASSPWDRNNEQFF
TRBJ2-1,TRBD1,TRBV29-1,many,TGCAGCGAAGCCCCCCGGACAGGGTTTTTCAATGAGCAGTTCTTC,CSEAPRTGFFNEQFF
TRBJ1-1,NA,TRBV20-1,NA,TGCAGTGCTAGAGAGAACAGGAACACTGAAGCTTTCTTT,CSARENRNTEAFF
TRBJ2-3,TRBD1,TRBV9,many,TGTGCCAGCAGCGTCAGGGGGATCACAGATACGCAGTATTTT,CASSVRGITDTQYF
TRBJ2-3,TRBD2,TRBV15,many,TGTGCCACCAGCAGAGACCTGATAGCGGGGGGTTCAGATACGCAGTATTTT,CATSRDLIAGGSDTQYF
TRBJ2-1,TRBD1,TRBV29-1,NA,TGCAGCGCGGACAGGGTTTACAATGAGCAGTTCTTC,CSADRVYNEQFF
TRBJ2-3,TRBD1,TRBV12-3/TRBV12-4,many,TGTGCCAGCAGCCCGTCGGGACAGGGGGTAGATACGCAGTATTTT,CASSPSGQGVDTQYF
TRBJ1-2,NA,TRBV7-2,many,TGTGCCAGCAGCTTCGACGGGAACTATGGCTACACCTTC,CASSFDGNYGYTF
TRBJ2-7,NA,TRBV4-1,many,TGCGCCAGCAGCCAAGGCGACACAGGGACGGTCTACGAGCAGTACTTC,CASSQGDTGTVYEQYF
TRBJ1-2,NA,TRBV29-1,many,TGCAGCGTTGCCAAGGTGGATGGCTATGGCTACACCTTC,CSVAKVDGYGYTF
TRBJ1-1,NA,TRBV20-1,many,TGCAGTGCTAGAGACAGGTTCCACACTGAAGCTTTCTTT,CSARDRFHTEAFF
TRBJ2-3,TRBD1,TRBV5-1,many,TGCGCCAGCAGCTTGGAGGGGACAGGTACGAATACGCAGTATTTT,CASSLEGTGTNTQYF
TRBJ2-5,NA,TRBV5-1,many,TGCGCCAGCAGCTTGGTTTTCTACCGAGGGGAGACCCAGTACTTC,CASSLVFYRGETQYF
TRBJ1-2,NA,TRBV7-9,many,TGTGCCAGCAGCTTTGGCAGGGATGGCTACACCTTC,CASSFGRDGYTF
TRBJ1-2,NA,TRBV7-2,many,TGTGCCAGCAGCTTAGATGCGGGATTCGGCTATGGCTACACCTTC,CASSLDAGFGYGYTF
TRBJ2-1,TRBD2,TRBV11-2,many,TGTGCCAGCAGCTCCCTAGCGGGCAAACGGAATGAGCAGTTCTTC,CASSSLAGKRNEQFF
TRBJ2-5,NA,TRBV7-6,NA,TGTGCCAGCAGCTTAGAGTTCGTGGGCGAGACCCAGTACTTC,CASSLEFVGETQYF
TRBJ2-7,TRBD1,TRBV29-1,many,TGCAGCGTCGGACAGGGGACCTACGAGCAGTACTTC,CSVGQGTYEQYF
TRBJ1-2,TRBD1,TRBV7-6,many,TGTGCCAGCAGCACCGGACAGGGGGCTGGCTATGGCTACACCTTC,CASSTGQGAGYGYTF
TRBJ2-5,NA,TRBV5-4,many,TGTGCCAGCAGCTTGGACTCGGAGACCCAGTACTTC,CASSLDSETQYF
TRBJ1-2,TRBD1,TRBV10-3,few,TGTGCCATCAGTGAGCGACAGGGAAGGGGCTACACCTTC,CAISERQGRGYTF
TRBJ2-5,TRBD1,TRBV18,many,TGTGCCAGCTCCTCCCCTACAGGGGTAGAGACCCAGTACTTC,CASSSPTGVETQYF
TRBJ2-3,TRBD1,TRBV12-3/TRBV12-4,many,TGTGCCAGCAGGCGACAGGGGGCGGTGGATACGCAGTATTTT,CASRRQGAVDTQYF
TRBJ2-3,TRBD2,TRBV28,many,TGTGCCAGCAGTCCTAGCGGGGGGGGAATAGATACGCAGTATTTT,CASSPSGGGIDTQYF
TRBJ1-3,NA,TRBV7-2,many,TGTGCCAGCAGCTTATGGGGGGGCTCTGGAAACACCATATATTTT,CASSLWGGSGNTIYF
TRBJ1-5,NA,TRBV7-2,many,TGTGCCAGCAGCTTAGAACTCCTAGGTCAGCCCCAGCATTTT,CASSLELLGQPQHF
TRBJ2-5,TRBD2,TRBV5-1,many,TGCGCCAGCAGCTTCCTTACTGCGGGACTAGCGGGGACCTTCCAAGAGACCCAGTACTTC,CASSFLTAGLAGTFQETQYF
TRBJ1-4,NA,TRBV20-1,many,TGCAGTGCCCCGGACGGAGCGACTAATGAAAAACTGTTTTTT,CSAPDGATNEKLFF
TRBJ2-5,NA,TRBV7-3,many,TGTGCCAGCAGCTTATGGGGGAGGGAGACCCAGTACTTC,CASSLWGRETQYF
TRBJ1-2,TRBD1,TRBV7-2,many,TGTGCCAGCAGCTTCCCACCGGGACAGGGCTACACCTTC,CASSFPPGQGYTF
TRBJ1-1,TRBD1,TRBV7-9,many,TGTGCCAGCAGCCCTCGGACAGGGAGGGTCGCTGAAGCTTTCTTT,CASSPRTGRVAEAFF
TRBJ2-7,NA,TRBV20-1,NA,TGCAGTGTTCGAAGTTACACCAAGTCCTACGAGCAGTACTTC,CSVRSYTKSYEQYF
TRBJ1-6,NA,TRBV5-1,many,TGCGCCAGCAGCTTGGGGACCGGGGTCTATTCACCCCTCCACTTT,CASSLGTGVYSPLHF
TRBJ2-7,NA,TRBV6-1,many,TGTGCCAGCAGTGAAGCACCCGTCTACGAGCAGTACTTC,CASSEAPVYEQYF
TRBJ2-5,NA,TRBV5-1,many,TGTGCCAGCAGCTTGGGGGAAGAGACCCAGTACTTC,CASSLGEETQYF